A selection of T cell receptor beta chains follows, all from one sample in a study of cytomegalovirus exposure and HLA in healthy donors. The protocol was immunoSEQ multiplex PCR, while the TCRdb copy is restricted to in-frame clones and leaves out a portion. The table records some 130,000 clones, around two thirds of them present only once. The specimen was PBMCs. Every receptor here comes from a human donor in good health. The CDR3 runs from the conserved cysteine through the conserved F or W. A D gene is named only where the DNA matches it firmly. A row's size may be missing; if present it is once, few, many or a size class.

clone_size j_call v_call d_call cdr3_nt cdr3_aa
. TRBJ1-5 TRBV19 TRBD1 TGTGCCAGTAGTAGGGGACAGGGGATGGGTGGGCAGCCCCAGCATTTT CASSRGQGMGGQPQHF
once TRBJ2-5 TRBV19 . TGTGCCAGTAGCCGCAGGGACTCCGGGACCCAGTACTTC CASSRRDSGTQYF
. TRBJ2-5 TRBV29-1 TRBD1 TGCAGCGTTTCGGACAGGGGAGAGACCCAGTACTTC CSVSDRGETQYF
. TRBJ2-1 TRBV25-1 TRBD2 TGTGCCAGCAGTGACGGAGGACTAGTTTACAATGAGCAGTTCTTC CASSDGGLVYNEQFF
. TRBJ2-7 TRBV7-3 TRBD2 TGTGCCAGCAGCCTCAAGCGACTAGCGGGGGGCTCCTACGAGCAGTACTTC CASSLKRLAGGSYEQYF
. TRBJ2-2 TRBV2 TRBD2 TGTGCCAGCAGTGAATTGCGGGGGGGCACCGGGGAGCTGTTTTTT CASSELRGGTGELFF
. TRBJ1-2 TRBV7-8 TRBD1 TGTGCCAGCAGCACATCCGGGACAGTATATGGCTACACCTTC CASSTSGTVYGYTF
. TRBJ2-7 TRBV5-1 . TGCGCCAGCAGCTTGCCGGGTCCGAGCGAGCAGTACTTC CASSLPGPSEQYF
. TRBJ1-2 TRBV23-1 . TGCGCCAGCGGAAAAGGGGCAGGATCCAACTATGGCTACACCTTC CASGKGAGSNYGYTF
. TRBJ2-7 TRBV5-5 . TGTGCCAGCAGCTTGGCCCCACAGGGAGCCTACGAGCAGTACTTC CASSLAPQGAYEQYF
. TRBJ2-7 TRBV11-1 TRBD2 TGTGCCAGCAGCTTTGGGGCGGGAGGATCCTACGAGCAGTACTTC CASSFGAGGSYEQYF
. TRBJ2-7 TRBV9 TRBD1 TGTGCCAGCAGCGTGGGACAGGGTTCTATCCTCGCCTACGAGCAGTACTTC CASSVGQGSILAYEQYF
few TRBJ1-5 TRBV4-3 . TGCGCCAGCAGCCTAACAGGGTCGGGTCAGCCCCAGCATTTT CASSLTGSGQPQHF
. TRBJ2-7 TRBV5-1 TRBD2 TGCGCCAGCAGCCATCGGACTAGCGGGAGCAACGAGCAGTACTTC CASSHRTSGSNEQYF
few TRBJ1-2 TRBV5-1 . TGCGCCAGCAGCCCGGGGGTTTACTATGGCTACACCTTC CASSPGVYYGYTF
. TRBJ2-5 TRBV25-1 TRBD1 TGTGCCAGCAGCACGACAGGGGGCTGGGAGACCCAGTACTTC CASSTTGGWETQYF
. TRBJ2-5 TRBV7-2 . TGTGCCAGCGGCAGTACGGGGTATGAATGGACCCAGTACTTC CASGSTGYEWTQYF
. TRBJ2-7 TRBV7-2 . TGTGCCAGCAGCTCGATCACAGGGATCGAGCAGTACTTC CASSSITGIEQYF
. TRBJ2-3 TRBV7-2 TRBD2 TGTGCCAGCAGCTTAGCGCTGGCCGTCGGGGGGGCAGATACGCAGTATTTT CASSLALAVGGADTQYF
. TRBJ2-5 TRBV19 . TGTGCCAGTAGCCAGGGAATAAAGCAGTACTTC CASSQGIKQYF
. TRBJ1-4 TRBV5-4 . TGTGCCAGCAGCGAGGCGAGCCTTAGGCATGAAAAACTGTTTTTT CASSEASLRHEKLFF
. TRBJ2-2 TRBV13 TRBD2 TGTGCCAGCAGCACCCCCCTAGCGGGGGGGATTCTTTCTAACACCGGGGAGCTGTTTTTT CASSTPLAGGILSNTGELFF
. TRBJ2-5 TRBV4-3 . TGCGCCAGCAGCCCAGCGGCCTTGGGAGAGACCCAGTACTTC CASSPAALGETQYF
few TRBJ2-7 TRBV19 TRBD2 TGTGCCAGTAGTACCGGGCGGGAGGGCTACGAGCAGTACTTC CASSTGREGYEQYF
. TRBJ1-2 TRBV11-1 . TGTGCCAGCAGCCGTTGGGAGGAACACTATGGCTACACCTTC CASSRWEEHYGYTF
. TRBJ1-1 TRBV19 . TGTGCCAGTAGTGGGAGGGGGAACACTGAAGCTTTCTTT CASSGRGNTEAFF
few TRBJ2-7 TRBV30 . TGTGCCGGTACCAGGGTAAAGGCTTACGAGCAGTACTTC CAGTRVKAYEQYF
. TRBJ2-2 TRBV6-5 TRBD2 TGTGCCAGCAGGGGACTAGCGGGAAGCACCGGGGAGCTGTTTTTT CASRGLAGSTGELFF
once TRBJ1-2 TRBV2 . TGTGCCAGCAGTTTCCAGGGGCTTCACTATGGCTACACCTTC CASSFQGLHYGYTF
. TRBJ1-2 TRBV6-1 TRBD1 TGTGCCAGCAGACCTCCCTCCGGGACAGGGGTCGGCTACACCTTC CASRPPSGTGVGYTF
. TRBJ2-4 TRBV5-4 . TGTGCCAGCAGCCAACCGGGGGTAAACATTCAGTACTTC CASSQPGVNIQYF
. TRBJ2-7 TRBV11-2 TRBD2 TGTGCCAGCAGCTACGGGACTAGCGGGAGCCCCTACTACGAGCAGTACTTC CASSYGTSGSPYYEQYF
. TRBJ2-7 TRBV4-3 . TGCGCCAGCAGCCAAGACGAGGTCTCGGAGCAGTACTTC CASSQDEVSEQYF
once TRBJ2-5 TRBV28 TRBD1 TGTGCCAGCAGTGAGATAGGACAGGGGGGCCAGACCCAGTACTTC CASSEIGQGGQTQYF
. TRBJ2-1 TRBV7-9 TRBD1 TGTGCCAGCAGCTTAGCCCGGCCAGGGACAGGGTCAGAGCAGTTCTTC CASSLARPGTGSEQFF
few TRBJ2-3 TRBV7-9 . TGTGCCAGCAGCTTAAGCCAGGTTTACCCAGATACGCAGTATTTT CASSLSQVYPDTQYF
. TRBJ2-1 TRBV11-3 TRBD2 TGTGCCAGCAGCTTAAGATGGCTAGCGGGAGGGTCCTACAATGAGCAGTTCTTC CASSLRWLAGGSYNEQFF
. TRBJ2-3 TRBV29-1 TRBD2 TGCAGCGTTGCAGCGGGAGTTTCAGATACGCAGTATTTT CSVAAGVSDTQYF
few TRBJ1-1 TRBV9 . TGTGCCAGCAGCTCTTCGGGGGGCTCGGGGACTGAAGCTTTCTTT CASSSSGGSGTEAFF
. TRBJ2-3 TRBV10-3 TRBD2 TGTGCCATCAGGGGGGATCTAGCGGGCCCTGGGGATACGCAGTATTTT CAIRGDLAGPGDTQYF
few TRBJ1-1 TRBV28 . TGTGCCAGCGGGAGGAACACTGAAGCTTTCTTT CASGRNTEAFF
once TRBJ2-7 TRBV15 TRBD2 TGTGCCACCAGCAGTGCTCTAGCGGATTCCTACGAGCAGTACTTC CATSSALADSYEQYF
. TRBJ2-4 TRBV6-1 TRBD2 TGTGCCAGCAGTGATTCGGGGGGGGCCATTCAGTACTTC CASSDSGGAIQYF
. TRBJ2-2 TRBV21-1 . TGTGCCAGCAGCCAGAGTTCAGGGGGAGAATCCGGGGAGCTGTTTTTT CASSQSSGGESGELFF
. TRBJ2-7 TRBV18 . TGTGCCAGCTCACGCGGCCGGGACAAGGCCTACGAGCAGTACTTC CASSRGRDKAYEQYF
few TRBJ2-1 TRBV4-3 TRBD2 TGCGCCAGCAGCCAAGACGGCGGGGGCTCCTACAATGAGCAGTTCTTC CASSQDGGGSYNEQFF
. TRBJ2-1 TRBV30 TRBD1 TGTGCCTGGAGTGGTGTGGGACAGGGTGGACATGAGCAGTTCTTC CAWSGVGQGGHEQFF